This TCR beta chain was recovered during a study of neurological immune-mediated disorders. The study's findings and limits: CDR3 amino acid sequences found in expanded clones were never shared across subjects, suggesting private repertoires in all groups.

Many counts were recorded for this clonotype. Its antigen is unknown. The V gene's germline CDR1 is LGHNA and CDR2 YSLEER. The V end lost 0 bases, the J end lost 4 bases, and 5 bases lay between the germline ends. CDR3 length equals 13 residues. TCRdb independently ran MiXCR on the 5' RACE reads; one entry per CDR3 protein. The sample lists about 50,000 distinct CDR3 sequences, 9% to 12% occurring once. The J gene is TRBJ2-3, the V gene TRBV4-3; D gene unclear. The receptor comes from a man aged 70 or older with HTLV-1-associated myelopathy (HAM/TSP). Sequenced input: PBMCs. The chain's CDR3 is CASSQDYPDTQYF. CDR3 coding DNA: TGCGCCAGCAGCCAAGATTACCCAGATACGCAGTATTTT.